These 21 T cell receptor beta chains were sequenced from one sample in a study of blood T cell repertoires in COVID-19. Method: immunoSEQ multiplex PCR; TCRdb's copy keeps in-frame clones and lacks some. Of approximately 190,000 clones in the sample, roughly four fifths were seen once. The sample taken for sequencing was peripheral blood. The receptors were sampled from a woman between 65 and 79 years old with active or convalescent COVID-19.

This clone occurred once. The chain employs TRBV11-2 and TRBJ2-1; TRBD2 might be the D (5 bases). The CDR3 runs 15 residues. The germline V gene has CDR1 SGHAT and CDR2 FQNNGV. The V gene lost 3 bases and the J gene lost 2 bases, with 11 bases spanning the gap. This CDR3 reads CASSFERQTYNEQFF. DNA of the CDR3: TGTGCCAGCAGCTTCGAGCGGCAAACCTACAATGAGCAGTTCTTC.

This clone was counted only a few times. The V call is TRBV7-6, the J call TRBJ1-4; 7 bases match TRBD1. The trim removed 5 bases at V and 3 bases at J, leaving 18 bases unmatched. Germline assignment: CDR1 SGHVS and CDR2 FNYEAQ. The CDR3 runs to 19 residues. CDR3 region: CASSTRGPKTGRANEKLFF. The CDR3 DNA reads TGTGCCAGCAGCACCCGGGGCCCTAAGACAGGGCGGGCTAATGAAAAACTGTTTTTT.

The rearrangement joins TRBV21-1 to TRBJ2-7; the table names TRBD1, a call not compared with the DNA. TRBV21-1 is annotated as a pseudogene. The CDR3 is 11 amino acids. CDR3 in DNA: TGTGCCAGCAGTGGACAGTACGAGCAGTACTTC. It codes for CASSGQYEQYF.

This clone was picked up one time. The chain joins TRBV3-1 (or the pseudogene TRBV3-2) to TRBJ1-5; 9 positions agree with TRBD1. In germline, CDR1 is LGHDT, CDR2 YNNKEL (reference sequence). Losses at the gene ends were 0 bases for V and 6 bases for J; bases not matched to a gene: 3. CDR3 size: 15 residues. This CDR3 reads CASSQDGTGPQPQHF. In nucleotides, the CDR3 is TGTGCCAGCAGCCAAGATGGGACAGGGCCTCAGCCCCAGCATTTT.

This clone has a handful of counts. The chain is built from TRBV5-1 and TRBJ2-1, with 9 nucleotides matching TRBD2. Trimming at V came to 3 bases and at J to 0 bases, leaving 7 bases not matched to a gene. The CDR3 length is 17 residues. From germline, CDR1 is SGHRS and CDR2 YFSETQ. CDR3 DNA: TGCGCCAGCAGCTGGAGTAGCGGGAGCCCCTCCTACAATGAGCAGTTCTTC. This gives the protein CASSWSSGSPSYNEQFF. Complete variable domain (other parts from reference TRBV5-1 and TRBJ2-1): KAGVTQTPRYLIKTRGQQVTLSCSPISGHRSVSWYQQTPGQGLQFLFEYFSETQRNKGNFPGRFSGRQFSNSRSEMNVSTLELGDSALYLCASSWSSGSPSYNEQFFGPGTRLTVL.

The chain is built from TRBV4-1 and TRBJ1-6; weak D call: TRBD1 (6 bases). Trimming cost V 4 bases and J 13 bases, with 11 bases left between them. This CDR3 contains 12 residues. From germline, CDR1 is MGHRA and CDR2 YSYEKL. CDR3: CASSPLQGPLHF. The CDR3 DNA follows: TGCGCCAGCAGCCCCCTTCAGGGGCCCCTCCACTTT.

The sample holds one count of this clone. The chain links TRBV10-1 to TRBJ2-2, with 7 bases that match TRBD2. CDR1 is WNHNN and CDR2 is SYGVQD in the germline V gene (reference sequence). This CDR3 is built from 14 residues. Unmatched junction bases numbered 1, after V lost 6 bases and J lost 0 bases. The CDR3: CASRSGANTGELFF. The CDR3 DNA follows: TGCGCCAGCAGGAGCGGGGCGAACACCGGGGAGCTGTTTTTT.

CDR3 residues: CASSHPLLAHNNEQFF. As DNA, the CDR3 is TGTGCCAGCAGCCACCCATTACTAGCACATAACAATGAGCAGTTCTTC. V usage is TRBV5-4 and J usage is TRBJ2-1; TRBD2 is a possible D gene (6 bases). V lost 4 bases to trimming and J lost 5 bases, with 19 bases between them. The germline CDR1 and CDR2 sequences are SGHNT and YYREEE (reference sequence). This CDR3 contains 16 residues.

V gene TRBV5-1 combines with J gene TRBJ2-1, with 8 bases lining up with TRBD2. Germline lookup yields CDR1 SGHRS and CDR2 YFSETQ. The CDR3 is 15 residues long. With 4 bases clipped from V and 0 bases from J, the junction kept 3 bases outside the gene matches. The CDR3 nucleotides are TGCGCCAGCAGCACAAGCGGGAGCTCCTACAATGAGCAGTTCTTC. Its protein is CASSTSGSSYNEQFF.

This chain's CDR3 is CATRTGINPDEQYF. CDR3 DNA: TGTGCCACCCGGACAGGGATAAACCCCGACGAGCAGTACTTC. The J gene is TRBJ2-7, the V gene TRBV24-1; the match to TRBD1 covers 8 bases. Germline CDR1 is KGHDR and CDR2 is SFDVKD. The CDR3 runs to 14 residues. V lost 9 bases and J lost 5; bases outside the gene matches: 11.

This chain connects TRBV9 to TRBJ1-1, with TRBD1 matching 9 bases. The CDR3 has 15 residues. Germline CDR1 and CDR2: SGDLS and YYNGEE. After removal of 3 bases from V and 4 bases from J, the junction contained 7 bases not matched to a gene. CDR3: CASSAAYRGLTEAFF. In nucleotides, the CDR3 is TGTGCCAGCAGCGCCGCGTACAGGGGGCTCACTGAAGCTTTCTTT.

V and J are TRBV2 and TRBJ2-5; 8 bases line up with TRBD2. The germline V gene has CDR1 SNHLY and CDR2 FYNNEI. CDR3 length: 17 residues. V dropped 2 bases and J dropped 2; count of bases not matched to a gene: 10. The CDR3 loop reads CASSEWRISGVQETQYF. The DNA of the CDR3 is TGTGCCAGCAGTGAATGGCGGATTAGCGGGGTTCAAGAGACCCAGTACTTC.

The chain combines TRBV10-2 with TRBJ1-5, with no clear D. The CDR3 contains 13 residues. The germline gives CDR1 WSHSY, CDR2 SAAADI. V lost 5 bases and J 9 bases, leaving 14 bases between the germline ends. DNA for the CDR3: TGCGCCAGCAGTTCCGGGGAAACGGGGCCCCAGCATTTT. Translation gives CASSSGETGPQHF.

V is TRBV6-5 and J is TRBJ1-2; no firm D call. The germline CDR1 and CDR2 sequences are MNHEY and SVGAGI. The CDR3 is 14 residues long. V lost 5 bases and J lost 13, with 23 bases in between. CDR3 amino acids: CASSTPGSNDRLTF. The CDR3 DNA reads as TGTGCCAGCAGTACCCCCGGGTCCAACGACCGTCTCACCTTC.

The V call is TRBV6-2 or TRBV6-3, the J call TRBJ2-1; 14 positions agree with TRBD2. Germline V gene data show CDR1 as MNHEY and CDR2 as SVGEGT. The V and J ends lost 0 bases and 4 bases, in that order; junction bases with no gene match: 5. The CDR3 extends over 18 amino acids. The CDR3 DNA reads as TGTGCCAGCAGTTACTCCGGACTAGCGGGAGGTTTATACAATGAGCAGTTCTTC. It encodes CASSYSGLAGGLYNEQFF.

This sequence joins TRBV19 and TRBJ2-1; perhaps TRBD1 as D (6 bases). From germline, CDR1 is LNHDA and CDR2 SQIVND (reference sequence). The CDR3 is 14 amino acids. V was pared by 6 bases and J by 7 bases, with 16 bases between. The CDR3 nucleotides are TGTGCCAGTAGCCAGGGGTGGGGTACGAATGAGCAGTTCTTC. Protein: CASSQGWGTNEQFF.

The chain is built from TRBV28 and TRBJ2-7, with TRBD1 as a possible D gene (6 bases). This CDR3 region has 15 residues. Germline-derived CDR1 and CDR2 are MDHEN and SYDVKM. Trimming cost V 4 bases and J 2 bases, with 15 bases left between them. The CDR3: CASSSPWGRTYEQYF. CDR3 nucleotides: TGTGCCAGCAGTTCCCCGTGGGGGCGGACCTACGAGCAGTACTTC.

The V gene is TRBV3-1 (or the pseudogene TRBV3-2), the J gene TRBJ2-3; the match to TRBD2 covers 11 bases. The V gene's germline CDR1 is LGHDT and CDR2 YNNKEL (reference sequence). J gave up 1 base and V 0 bases, and 6 bases lay outside the gene matches. The CDR3 length is 18 residues. The CDR3 DNA reads TGTGCCAGCAGCCAAGATAGGCTAGCGGGAGGACGCACAGATACGCAGTATTTT. This sequence encodes CASSQDRLAGGRTDTQYF.

The J gene is TRBJ2-7, the V gene TRBV5-1, with D possibly being TRBD2 (6 bases). This CDR3 contains 13 residues. The V end lost 4 bases, the J end lost 3 bases, and 11 bases lay between the germline ends. CDR1 and CDR2 from the germline V gene are SGHRS and YFSETQ. CDR3 amino acids: CASSRDLFYEQYF. The CDR3 bases are TGCGCCAGCAGCCGGGACTTATTCTACGAGCAGTACTTC.

This clone turned up a few times. Other DNA sequences from this sample encode an identical CDR3 as well. V and J are TRBV18 and TRBJ2-2; 7 bases match TRBD2. The CDR3 is 14 residues long. Trimming at V came to 3 bases and at J to 4 bases, leaving 2 bases not matched to a gene. Germline CDR1 and CDR2: KGHSH and LQKENI. For the CDR3, the DNA is TGTGCCAGCTCACCGCCGGGAGGCACCGGGGAGCTGTTTTTT. It yields the protein CASSPPGGTGELFF.

The sample holds one count of this clone. In nucleotides, the CDR3 is TGTGCCAGTTCCCGAGGTGAGAATGAGCAGTTCTTC. Translation gives CASSRGENEQFF. The rearrangement joins TRBV9 to TRBJ2-1; D is uncertain. CDR1 is SGDLS, CDR2 YYNGEE, per germline. This CDR3 is 12 amino acids long. V was shortened by 8 bases and J by 7 bases, with 13 bases between the two germline ends. The entire variable domain, with the rest obtained from reference TRBV9 and TRBJ2-1, is as follows: DSGVTQTPKHLITATGQRVTLRCSPRSGDLSVYWYQQSLDQGLQFLIQYYNGEERAKGNILERFSAQQFPDLHSELNLSSLELGDSALYFCASSRGENEQFFGPGTRLTVL.